The 3 T cell receptor beta chains below were found in one sample sequenced in a study of blood T cell repertoires in COVID-19. Some clones are missing from TCRdb's copy, which holds only in-frame ones; the method was immunoSEQ multiplex PCR. In the table there are roughly 270,000 clones, around 84% of which are singletons. The sequencing sample was made of PBMCs or T cells enriched from blood (not recorded which). The receptors were gathered from a man aged 40-49 years who had been exposed to COVID-19.

Comments on this clone: Within the sample, other DNA sequences also encode this same CDR3. The chain couples TRBV5-6 to TRBJ2-5; 9 positions match TRBD2. The germline V gene has CDR1 SGHDT and CDR2 YYEEEE. This CDR3 comprises 14 residues. V trimming: 4 bases; J trimming: 5 bases; junction bases outside the gene matches: 6. The chain's CDR3 is CASSISGSGETQYF. In nucleotides, the CDR3 is TGTGCCAGCAGCATTAGCGGGAGTGGGGAGACCCAGTACTTC.

The V gene is TRBV6-4, the J gene TRBJ2-3, with D unclear. CDR1 is MRHNA, CDR2 SNTAGT, per germline. The CDR3 contains 15 residues. Between the trimmed V and J ends, which lost 0 bases and 7 bases, there was a span of 14 bases. The CDR3 DNA is TGTGCCAGCAGTGACTCATTGGCTTCTAGGCATACGCAGTATTTT. Encoded protein: CASSDSLASRHTQYF.

There are a few counts of this clone. V gene TRBV19 combines with J gene TRBJ1-5; no definite D call. Germline V gene data show CDR1 as LNHDA and CDR2 as SQIVND (reference sequence). Trimming shortened V by 1 base and J by 3 bases, and 10 bases separated the two germline ends. The CDR3 is 15 residues long. The CDR3 DNA sequence: TGTGCCAGTAGTATAGGAGTGACTGCCAATCAGCCCCAGCATTTT. Its protein product is CASSIGVTANQPQHF.